The sequence of this T cell receptor beta chain was determined in a study of tumor and adjacent non-tumor tissue in lung cancer. Study in general: Stage I to III disease affected approximately 11 men and roughly 5 women aged roughly 31 to 80. The study, taken as a whole, reports: Tumor TCR diversity, when higher, was linked to shorter survival.

Concerning this clonotype itself: What it recognizes is unknown. Mismatch with germline at one junction end may stem from a read error.

TCRbeta libraries were built with three rounds of nested PCR, modified from ARM-PCR. In TCRdb, the multiplex PCR reads were re-called with MiXCR into one record per CDR3 protein. Among 120,000 or so distinct CDR3 sequences listed, approximately 71% were seen once. CDR3 length: 13 amino acids. RNA was extracted from bulk tissue without any cell sorting. This TCR came from a man aged 25-45 years with non-small cell lung cancer. The chain joins TRBV12-3 or TRBV12-4 to TRBJ2-7; D remains ambiguous. Sequencing was carried out using lung tumor tissue. CDR3 in amino acids: CASSFYVDGEQYF. The CDR3, as DNA: TGCGCCAGCAGTTTCTACGTCGATGGGGAGCAGTACTTC.